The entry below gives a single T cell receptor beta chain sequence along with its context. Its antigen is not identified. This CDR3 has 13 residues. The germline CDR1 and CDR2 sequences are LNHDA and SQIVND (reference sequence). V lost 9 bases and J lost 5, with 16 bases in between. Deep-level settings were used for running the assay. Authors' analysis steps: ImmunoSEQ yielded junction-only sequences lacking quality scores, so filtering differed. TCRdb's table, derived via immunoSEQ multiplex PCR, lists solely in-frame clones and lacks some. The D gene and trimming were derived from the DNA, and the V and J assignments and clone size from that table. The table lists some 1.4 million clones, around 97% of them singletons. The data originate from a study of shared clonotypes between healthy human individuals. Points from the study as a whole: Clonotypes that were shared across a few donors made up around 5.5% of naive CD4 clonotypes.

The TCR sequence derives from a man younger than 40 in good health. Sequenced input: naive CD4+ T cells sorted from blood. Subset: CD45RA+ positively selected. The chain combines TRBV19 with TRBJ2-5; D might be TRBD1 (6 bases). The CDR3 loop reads CASSGVIGETQYF. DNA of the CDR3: TGTGCCAGCTCAGGGGTAATTGGGGAGACCCAGTACTTC.